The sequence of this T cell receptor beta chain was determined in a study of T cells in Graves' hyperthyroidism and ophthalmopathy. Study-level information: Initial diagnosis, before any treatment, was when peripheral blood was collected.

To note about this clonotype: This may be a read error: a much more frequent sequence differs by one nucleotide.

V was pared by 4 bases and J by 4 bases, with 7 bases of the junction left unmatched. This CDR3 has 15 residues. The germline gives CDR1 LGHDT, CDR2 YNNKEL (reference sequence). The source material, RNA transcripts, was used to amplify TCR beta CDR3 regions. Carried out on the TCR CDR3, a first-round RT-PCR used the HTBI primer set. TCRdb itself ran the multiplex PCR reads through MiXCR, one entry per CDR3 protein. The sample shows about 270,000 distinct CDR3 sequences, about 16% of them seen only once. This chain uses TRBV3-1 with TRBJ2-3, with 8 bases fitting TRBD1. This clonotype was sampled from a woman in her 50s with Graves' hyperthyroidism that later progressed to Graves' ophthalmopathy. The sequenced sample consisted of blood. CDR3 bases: TGTGCCAGCAGCCGCCCGGGACAGGAGCCAGATACGCAGTATTTT. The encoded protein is CASSRPGQEPDTQYF.